The clone carrying this TCR beta chain was picked up one time. Sequencing used immunoSEQ multiplex PCR; TCRdb keeps in-frame clones, though not all of them. Here the sample spans tens of thousands of clones, more than 70% being singletons. This CDR3 contains 13 residues. Germline V CDR1 and CDR2: MNHNY, SVGAGI (reference sequence). V lost 6 bases and J 4 bases, leaving 12 bases between the germline ends. The data derive from a study of blood T cell repertoires in COVID-19. Looking at the study overall: The study drew acute and convalescent COVID-19 samples from the United States, Italy and Spain. The cDNA or gDNA used as material had been derived from T cells, B-cell-depleted T cells, or PBMCs.

The sequencing input was peripheral blood. This TCR was sampled from a woman aged 80 or older in a cohort sampled during active or convalescent COVID-19. This chain uses TRBV6-6 with TRBJ1-2, with D perhaps matching TRBD1 (5 bases). CDR3 nucleotide sequence: TGTGCCAGCAGCCCACAGGACGGCTATGGCTACACCTTC. Protein: CASSPQDGYGYTF.